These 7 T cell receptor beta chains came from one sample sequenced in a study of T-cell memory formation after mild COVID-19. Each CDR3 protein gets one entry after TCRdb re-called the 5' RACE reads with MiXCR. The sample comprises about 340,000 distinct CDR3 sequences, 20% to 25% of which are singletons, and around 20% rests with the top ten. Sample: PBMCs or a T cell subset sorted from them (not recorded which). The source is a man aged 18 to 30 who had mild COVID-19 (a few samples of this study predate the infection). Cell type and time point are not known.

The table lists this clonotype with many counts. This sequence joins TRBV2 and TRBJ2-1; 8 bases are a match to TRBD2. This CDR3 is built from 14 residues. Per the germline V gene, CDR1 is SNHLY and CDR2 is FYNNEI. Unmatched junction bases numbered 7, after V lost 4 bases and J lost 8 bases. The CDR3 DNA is TGTGCCAGCAGTGCCCGGAACGGGGGGGATGAGCAGTTCTTC. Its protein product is CASSARNGGDEQFF.

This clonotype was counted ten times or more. This chain's CDR3 is CASSLGRGDPSRNEQFF. CDR3 nucleotides: TGCGCCAGCAGCTTGGGTAGGGGGGATCCGTCACGCAATGAGCAGTTCTTC. The V and J genes are TRBV5-1 and TRBJ2-1; D tentatively reads TRBD1 or TRBD2 (6 bases each). The V end lost 0 bases, the J end lost 6 bases, and 19 bases lay between the germline ends. This CDR3 contains 17 residues. CDR1 is SGHRS and CDR2 is YFSETQ in the germline V gene.

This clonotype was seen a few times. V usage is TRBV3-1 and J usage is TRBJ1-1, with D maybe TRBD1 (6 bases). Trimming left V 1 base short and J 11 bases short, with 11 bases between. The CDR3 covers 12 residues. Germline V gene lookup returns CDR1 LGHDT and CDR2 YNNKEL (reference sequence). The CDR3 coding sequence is TGTGCCAGCAGCCAAGCCCCAGGGGTCGCTTTCTTT. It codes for CASSQAPGVAFF. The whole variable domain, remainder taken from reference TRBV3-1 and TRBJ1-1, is DTAVSQTPKYLVTQMGNDKSIKCEQNLGHDTMYWYKQDSKKFLKIMFSYNNKELIINETVPNRFSPKSPDKAHLNLHINSLELGDSAVYFCASSQAPGVAFFGQGTRLTVV.

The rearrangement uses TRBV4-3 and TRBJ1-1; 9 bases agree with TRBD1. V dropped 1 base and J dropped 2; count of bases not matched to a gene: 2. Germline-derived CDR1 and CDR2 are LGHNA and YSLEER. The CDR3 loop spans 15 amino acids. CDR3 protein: CASSQGQGENTEAFF. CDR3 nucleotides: TGCGCCAGCAGCCAAGGACAGGGGGAAAACACTGAAGCTTTCTTT.

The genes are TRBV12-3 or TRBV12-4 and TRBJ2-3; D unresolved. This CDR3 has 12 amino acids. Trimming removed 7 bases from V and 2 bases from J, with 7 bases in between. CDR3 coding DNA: TGTGCCAGCACCTATTACACAGATACGCAGTATTTT. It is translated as CASTYYTDTQYF.

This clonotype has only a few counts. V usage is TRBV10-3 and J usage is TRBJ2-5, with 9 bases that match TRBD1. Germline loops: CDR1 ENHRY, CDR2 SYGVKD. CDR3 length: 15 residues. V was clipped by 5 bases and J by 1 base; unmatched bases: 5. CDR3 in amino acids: CAISPGQGVQETQYF. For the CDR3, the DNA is TGTGCCATCAGTCCGGGACAGGGCGTCCAAGAGACCCAGTACTTC.

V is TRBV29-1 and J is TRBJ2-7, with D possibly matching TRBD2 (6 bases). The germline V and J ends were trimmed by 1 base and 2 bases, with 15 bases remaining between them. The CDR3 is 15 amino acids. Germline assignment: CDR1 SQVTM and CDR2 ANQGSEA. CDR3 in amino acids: CSVEGTGTYPYEQYF. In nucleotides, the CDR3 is TGCAGCGTTGAAGGCACCGGGACTTACCCCTACGAGCAGTACTTC.